What follows are 17 T cell receptor beta chains derived from one specimen sequenced in a study of blood T cell repertoires in COVID-19. Assay: immunoSEQ multiplex PCR; the TCRdb copy retains only in-frame clones and omits some. The sample contains some 15,000 clones, about 80% of which appear only once. The sample consisted of peripheral blood. The receptors here all came from a man between 65 and 85 years old with active or convalescent COVID-19.

V gene TRBV10-3 combines with J gene TRBJ1-3; 7 bases line up with TRBD1. J lost 0 bases, V lost 3 bases, and 8 bases had no gene match. CDR3 length equals 17 residues. Germline V gene data show CDR1 as ENHRY and CDR2 as SYGVKD. DNA for the CDR3: TGTGCCATCAGTGACCCGACAGGGTTCAGCTCTGGAAACACCATATATTTT. Translating it yields CAISDPTGFSSGNTIYF.

The CDR3 DNA is TGTGCCTCACGACTTACTAGCGGGGCCACAGATACGCAGTATTTT. This translates into CASRLTSGATDTQYF. The V and J genes are TRBV10-3 and TRBJ2-3; 10 nucleotides agree with TRBD2. Germline V gene data show CDR1 as ENHRY and CDR2 as SYGVKD. This CDR3 is 15 amino acids long. The V gene end was trimmed by 11 bases and the J gene end by 2 bases; junction bases not matched to a gene: 10.

The rearrangement links TRBV25-1 to TRBJ2-4; TRBD1 matches at 8 bases. Germline loops: CDR1 MGHDK, CDR2 SYGVNS. The V segment lost 4 bases and the J segment 0 bases; nucleotides outside the gene matches: 11. The CDR3 contains 18 residues. The CDR3 loop is CASSADRAWGIAKNIQYF. The CDR3 DNA is TGTGCCAGCAGTGCGGACAGGGCGTGGGGAATAGCCAAAAACATTCAGTACTTC. Full variable domain (missing parts from reference TRBV25-1 and TRBJ2-4): EADIYQTPRYLVIGTGKKITLECSQTMGHDKMYWYQQDPGMELHLIHYSYGVNSTEKGDLSSESTVSRIRTEHFPLTLESARPSHTSQYLCASSADRAWGIAKNIQYFGAGTRLSVL.

The rearrangement uses TRBV5-1 and TRBJ2-7; 9 nucleotides align to TRBD1. V lost 0 bases and J lost 5; bases outside the gene matches: 9. The CDR3 sequence is 16 residues long. CDR1 and CDR2 from the germline V gene are SGHRS and YFSETQ. CDR3 sequence (DNA): TGCGCCAGCAGCTTGGGGTTACAGGGGGCGAGTCACGAGCAGTACTTC. Translation gives CASSLGLQGASHEQYF.

This chain uses TRBV20-1 with TRBJ1-5; D not certain. The germline V gene has CDR1 DFQATT and CDR2 SNEGSKA (reference sequence). CDR3 length equals 14 residues. The V and J ends lost 3 bases and 7 bases respectively, with 16 bases between them. This CDR3 is CSASAGRAGQPQHF. In nucleotides, the CDR3 is TGCAGTGCTAGTGCGGGGAGGGCGGGACAGCCCCAGCATTTT.

The CDR3 sequence: CATSDRDRGRNEQFF. As DNA, the CDR3 is TGTGCCACCAGTGACCGGGACAGGGGACGCAATGAGCAGTTCTTC. The chain employs TRBV24-1 and TRBJ2-1, with 10 positions matching TRBD1. Germline V gene lookup returns CDR1 KGHDR and CDR2 SFDVKD. The J segment lost 6 bases and the V segment lost 4 bases, leaving 5 bases of the junction unmatched. The CDR3 is 15 amino acids.

This clone showed up just once. The V and J genes are TRBV6-2 or TRBV6-3 and TRBJ2-2; 10 positions match TRBD2. The germline CDR1 and CDR2 sequences are MNHEY and SVGEGT. The CDR3 length is 15 residues. Trimming cost V 4 bases and J 4 bases; bases outside gene matches: 3. The chain's CDR3 is CASSWGLALTGELFF. The CDR3 DNA is TGTGCCAGCAGTTGGGGACTAGCGCTCACCGGGGAGCTGTTTTTT.

This chain connects TRBV3-1 (or the pseudogene TRBV3-2) to TRBJ1-4, with 7 nucleotides matching TRBD1. Germline loops: CDR1 LGHDT, CDR2 YNNKEL (reference sequence). The CDR3 contains 14 residues. The V segment lost 2 bases and the J segment 6 bases; nucleotides outside the gene matches: 3. CDR3 sequence (DNA): TGTGCCAGCAGCCAATGGGGACAGCATGAAAAACTGTTTTTT. Residues: CASSQWGQHEKLFF.

The rearrangement joins TRBV3-1 (or the pseudogene TRBV3-2) to TRBJ2-3, with a tentative D call TRBD2 (5 bases). The CDR3 contains 17 residues. The V end was cut by 0 bases, the J end by 2 bases, with 15 bases between. Germline V gene data show CDR1 as LGHDT and CDR2 as YNNKEL (reference sequence). The CDR3 reads CASSQEKAGGYTDTQYF. DNA for the CDR3: TGTGCCAGCAGCCAAGAGAAGGCAGGAGGCTACACAGATACGCAGTATTTT.

The rearrangement uses TRBV28 and TRBJ1-6, with D maybe TRBD1 (6 bases). With 5 bases removed from V and 8 bases from J, the gap between germline ends came to 10 bases. Germline assignment: CDR1 MDHEN and CDR2 SYDVKM. This CDR3 has 13 residues. CDR3 nucleotides: TGTGCCAGCAGTAGGGGGGGGTATTCACCCCTCCACTTT. Translated: CASSRGGYSPLHF. The whole variable domain, remainder taken from reference TRBV28 and TRBJ1-6, is DVKVTQSSRYLVKRTGEKVFLECVQDMDHENMFWYRQDPGLGLRLIYFSYDVKMKEKGDIPEGYSVSREKKERFSLILESASTNQTSMYLCASSRGGYSPLHFGNGTRLTVT.

This clone showed up just a few times. The chain employs TRBV30 and TRBJ1-2; TRBD1 aligns across 7 bases. CDR3 size: 14 residues. V lost 0 bases and J lost 8; bases outside the gene matches: 9. From germline, CDR1 is GTSNPN and CDR2 SVGIG (reference sequence). CDR3 bases: TGTGCCTGGAGTGTACCGGGGACAGTTGGGGGCTACACCTTC. Its protein is CAWSVPGTVGGYTF.

This clone came up a few times. The J gene is TRBJ2-7, the V gene TRBV15; no reliable D call. Germline V gene data show CDR1 as LNHNV and CDR2 as YYDKDF (reference sequence). The V and J ends lost 1 base and 1 base respectively, with 8 bases between them. CDR3 length: 14 residues. Here the CDR3 DNA reads TGTGCCACCAGCAGAGCTGGGCGATCCTACGAGCAGTACTTC. Translated, it gives CATSRAGRSYEQYF.

V is TRBV18 and J is TRBJ1-2, with TRBD1 matching 12 bases. Germline V gene sequence: CDR1 KGHSH, CDR2 LQKENI. This CDR3 is 14 amino acids long. The trim removed 4 bases at V and 8 bases at J, leaving 5 bases unmatched. The CDR3 DNA follows: TGTGCCAGCTCACACGGGACAGGGGGCGAAGGCTACACCTTC. Residues: CASSHGTGGEGYTF.

This sequence joins TRBV9 and TRBJ2-1; a possible D gene is TRBD2 (5 bases). Per the germline V gene, CDR1 is SGDLS and CDR2 is YYNGEE. V gave up 0 bases and J gave up 7 bases, with 5 bases separating them. The CDR3 has 12 amino acids. DNA for the CDR3: TGTGCCAGCAGCGTAGGGGAGAATGAGCAGTTCTTC. It specifies CASSVGENEQFF.

This clone was seen a single time. The chain uses TRBV5-1 and TRBJ1-2; D gene unclear. CDR1 is SGHRS and CDR2 is YFSETQ in the germline V gene. This CDR3 spans 13 amino acids. V lost 5 bases and J lost 2, with 10 bases in between. This chain's CDR3 is CASRRARNYGYTF. The CDR3 region has the DNA TGCGCCAGCAGACGTGCACGGAACTATGGCTACACCTTC.

J is TRBJ1-1 and V is TRBV10-3; 8 positions match TRBD1. CDR3 size: 13 residues. Trimming cost V 6 bases and J 1 base; bases outside gene matches: 1. Germline CDR1 is ENHRY and CDR2 is SYGVKD. CDR3 region: CAISDRGNTEAFF. CDR3 coding DNA: TGTGCCATCAGCGACAGGGGGAACACTGAAGCTTTCTTT.

The gene calls are TRBV11-2 and TRBJ2-1, with TRBD1 matching over 10 bases. Germline loops: CDR1 SGHAT, CDR2 FQNNGV. The CDR3 spans 18 residues. V lost 1 base and J lost 7; bases outside the gene matches: 13. As DNA, the CDR3 is TGTGCCAGCAGCTTAGCGGGTTGGGACAGGGGTATAAGAAATGAGCAGTTCTTC. Encoded protein: CASSLAGWDRGIRNEQFF.